This TCR beta chain comes out of a study of blood T cell repertoires in COVID-19 (dated by TCRdb to the early 2020s). Regarding the research as a whole: Samples covering the acute and convalescent phases of COVID-19 were provided by collaborators in the United States, Italy and Spain. The material from the prospective study consisted of cDNA or gDNA derived from T cells, B-cell-depleted T cells, or PBMCs. The dataset comprised deeply sampled blood TCRbeta repertoires from subjects exposed to, actively infected with, or recovered from COVID-19. The repertoires were made available in a free public database intended to serve as a resource for research on the immune response to SARS-CoV-2. Samples were obtained from the ongoing ImmuneRACE study (first 160 participants) and from 1,254 subjects provided by 6 global collaborators. Sample metadata almost always included a de-identified subject ID, COVID-19 status, age in years and sex. Where HLA class I and class II types were available, the types were taken from metadata supplied by the sample provider, not from assay-based typing. The investigation overall reported the following: How much clinical and demographic metadata was included differed by source and by participant, and the metadata was provided uncurated.

About this clone itself: The clone's antigen remains unknown. Sequence at one end of the junction differs from germline and may be a read error.

Each collaborating institution followed its own protocols to collect whole blood in K2EDTA tubes. For TCRbeta analysis, collaborators shipped samples as frozen whole blood, isolated PBMCs, or DNA extracted from either of those sample types. The CDR3 spans 12 residues, from the cysteine through the phenylalanine. Left in the record is the CDR3 DNA by itself, 36 bases read in frame from the first base. CDR1 and CDR2 are read off the germline V gene (reference sequence) as SEHNR and FQNEAQ. The immunoSEQ Assay, a bias-controlled multiplex PCR, was used to amplify TCRbeta CDR3 regions from genomic DNA. The authors' analysis ran thus. The number of nucleated cells in each sample was estimated from the amplification of reference gene primers within the assay. To quantify the absolute abundance of each unique TCRbeta CDR3 rearrangement, sequence reads were collapsed and filtered. For each sample, productive Simpson clonality was calculated as the square root of Simpson's diversity index across productive rearrangements. Entries here come from immuneACCESS through TCRdb and include only in-frame sequences with V and J called. Some clones fail to appear in such tables; in the studies checked, an unresolved V gene covers under half of the shortfall, and the cause of the remainder is unknown. D and trimming come from the DNA, and the V and J calls and clone size come from that table. The sample table lists about 73,000 clones, roughly 80% of them with a count of one. In total, the top ten clones hold 20% to 25% of the sample.

The chain employs TRBV7-9 and TRBJ2-7; matching of 6 bases hints at TRBD1 as the D gene. Sequenced: peripheral blood. This receptor was taken from a woman aged 70-85 years with acute or convalescent COVID-19. The DNA sequence is as follows: TGTGCCAGCAGCAGCTCCAGGGGCCCTGGGGTCTTC. It translates as CASSSSRGPGVF. Here the CDR3 is joined to the reference TRBV7-9 and TRBJ2-7 genes, and the full variable domain is: DTGVSQNPRHKITKRGQNVTFRCDPISEHNRLYWYRQTLGQGPEFLTYFQNEAQLEKSRLLSDRFSAERPKGSFSTLEIQRTEQGDSAMYLCASSSSRGPGVFGPGTRLTVT.